The rows below give T cell receptor beta chains drawn from one sample of a study of beta chain features in type 1 diabetes. Profiled with immunoSEQ multiplex PCR; TCRdb holds only in-frame clones, not every one. The data show over 700,000 clones, roughly 15% seen once. The sequenced material came from naive CD4+ T cells from blood. These receptors all stem from a young woman in good health. Each CDR3 is given without its conserved first and last residue.

j_call | v_call | cdr3_aa
TRBJ2-3 | TRBV25-1 | ASSESPGQGAPDTQY
TRBJ1-4 | TRBV28 | ASSLKARANEKLF
TRBJ2-6 | TRBV4-1 | ASSQDSRGSGANVLT
TRBJ2-2 | TRBV4-2 | ASSVGLAGDGGELF
TRBJ1-2 | TRBV28 | ASSSGSGYT
TRBJ1-1 | TRBV5-4 | ASSSDRGRNTEAF
TRBJ2-7 | TRBV6-1 | ATTESYEQY
TRBJ2-7 | TRBV28 | ASSPQLYEQY
TRBJ1-5 | TRBV18 | ASSGTGRWGNQPQH
TRBJ2-2 | TRBV4-2 | ASSQAPGSNTGELF
TRBJ1-1 | TRBV7-2 | ASRGVTEAF
TRBJ2-5 | TRBV21-1 | ASSKGTEQETQY
TRBJ2-7 | TRBV19 | ASTSLRQPNEQY
TRBJ2-3 | TRBV18 | ASSPSPGGPADTQY
TRBJ2-7 | TRBV27 | ASSFSGTSSSYEQY
TRBJ2-7 | TRBV7-6 | ASSRRWGVYEQY
TRBJ1-1 | TRBV7-3 | ASSLLMNTEAF
TRBJ2-5 | TRBV28 | AAGGGGQETQY
TRBJ2-3 | TRBV11-2 | ASSLRLATSTDTQY
TRBJ1-5 | TRBV28 | ASTSDRAVEGNQPQH
TRBJ2-5 | TRBV10-3 | AISASSGLETQY
TRBJ2-5 | TRBV5-1 | ASSLAGSETQY
TRBJ2-3 | TRBV11-2 | ASSFWVSPDTQY
TRBJ1-2 | TRBV4-1 | ASSQDRNPGWGYT
TRBJ1-4 | TRBV7-8 | ASSLGPPHEKLF
TRBJ2-1 | TRBV7-8 | ASSTRTGSREQF
TRBJ1-2 | TRBV28 | ASSYIGRSYT
TRBJ2-7 | TRBV2 | ASASYEQY
TRBJ2-7 | TRBV29-1 | SASGQGAWEQY
TRBJ2-7 | TRBV6-6 | ASSYDGMLTYEQY
TRBJ1-2 | TRBV7-2 | ASSLDPTGGANGYT
TRBJ2-3 | TRBV28 | ASSLSGLRVTDTQY
TRBJ2-4 | TRBV18 | ASSYRTVSNIQY
TRBJ2-3 | TRBV28 | ASRPEVDTQY
TRBJ2-1 | TRBV4-2 | ASSQASGQGIEQF
TRBJ2-5 | TRBV2 | ASSEEDEMIQY
TRBJ2-7 | TRBV7-8 | ASSPRLVVRYEQY
TRBJ2-1 | TRBV5-1 | ASSLGWGLSSYNEQF
TRBJ2-7 | TRBV7-2 | ASSLWTGGYEQY
TRBJ2-7 | TRBV7-2 | ASSPGPGGRVNEQY
TRBJ1-2 | TRBV11-1 | ASSPRQGRDYGYT
TRBJ2-7 | TRBV6-6 | ASSYTGSLSYEQY
TRBJ1-1 | TRBV4-2 | ASIESSGTEAF
TRBJ2-7 | TRBV7-8 | ASSFGTSVYEQY
TRBJ2-1 | TRBV13 | ASSLASLTVSSYNEQF
TRBJ1-2 | TRBV28 | ASSRTGGSYGYT
TRBJ2-1 | TRBV5-1 | ASSLVAGSYNEQF
TRBJ2-5 | TRBV7-6 | ASSISGLTSRQETQY
TRBJ2-2 | TRBV11-2 | ASSLLDRAAGELF
TRBJ1-2 | TRBV6-6 | ASSRQGVNPYGYT
TRBJ2-3 | TRBV29-1 | SVEPRESDTQY
TRBJ1-4 | TRBV25-1 | ASSDDRGDEKLF
TRBJ2-3 | TRBV7-3 | ASSSPSGTQY
TRBJ2-2 | TRBV6-6 | ASIRDLNTGELF
TRBJ1-3 | TRBV6-5 | ASSYSLGVAGNTIY
TRBJ1-2 | TRBV6-5 | ASLPMDRASHGYT
TRBJ2-7 | TRBV28 | ASSSKAYEQY
TRBJ2-5 | TRBV6-1 | ASSGLARQETQY
TRBJ2-2 | TRBV28 | ASVRGYTGELF
TRBJ2-7 | TRBV5-6 | ASSSRGYEQY